This TCR beta chain was observed in a study of CD8+ T cells in alopecia areata. Regarding the study as a whole: TCRs were shared less clearly across patients than in mice, possibly for HLA-related reasons.

Extracted from the samples, RNA was reverse transcribed into cDNA to serve as the sequencing template. Assay: immunoSEQ multiplex PCR; the TCRdb copy retains only in-frame clones and omits some. This repertoire shows around 100,000 clones, just over 70% found once; its top ten account for about 18%. Germline CDR1 SGHKS, CDR2 YYEKEE (reference sequence). This CDR3 has 14 amino acids. The V end was cut by 2 bases, the J end by 1 base, with 10 bases between. This sample's treatment: oral pan-JAK inhibitor, 5-10 mg twice daily. PBMCs, the starting material, were the source of sorted CD4+ and CD8+ T cells. Concerning this clone: Antigen: not known.

The sequenced sample was CD8+ T cells sorted from blood, obtained at approximately week 42, from a patient treated with tofacitinib. This TCR came from a human donor with alopecia areata. The genes are TRBV5-5 and TRBJ2-7; the D gene is possibly TRBD1 (6 bases). This CDR3 is CASSLPDRSYEQYF. In DNA form, the CDR3 reads TGTGCCAGCAGCTTACCGGACAGATCCTACGAGCAGTACTTC.